The 8 T cell receptor beta chains in this list originate from one sample, sequenced in a study of T cell responses to AZD1222 COVID-19 vaccine. Using immunoSEQ multiplex PCR, the repertoire was profiled, and TCRdb retains in-frame clones only, with some absent. The table has tens of thousands of clones, 80% seen once. Sequencing used peripheral blood, obtained 28 days after the second AZD1222 dose. Receptors were obtained from an adult who received the AZD1222 COVID-19 vaccine.

This clone has just one count. This chain uses TRBV6-1 with TRBJ1-5; perhaps TRBD1 as D (6 bases). Germline CDR1 MNHNS, CDR2 SASEGT. The germline V and J ends were trimmed by 0 bases and 6 bases, with 15 bases remaining between them. CDR3 length: 16 residues. The CDR3 nucleotides are TGTGCCAGCAGTGAAGCCCCAGGACAGCCTGTTCAGCCCCAGCATTTT. The encoded protein is CASSEAPGQPVQPQHF.

The rearrangement uses TRBV30 and TRBJ1-2; possible D gene TRBD1, 5 bases. Germline assignment: CDR1 GTSNPN and CDR2 SVGIG (reference sequence). CDR3 length equals 15 residues. V was shortened by 1 base and J by 1 base, with 13 bases between the two germline ends. CDR3 sequence (DNA): TGTGCCTGGAGTGGACGGACACGCGTTAACTATGGCTACACCTTC. Amino acids: CAWSGRTRVNYGYTF.

The chain links TRBV28 to TRBJ2-5; D is perhaps TRBD1 or TRBD2 (5 bases each). The CDR3 is 15 amino acids. V was shortened by 3 bases and J by 2 bases, with 13 bases between the two germline ends. The germline CDR1 and CDR2 sequences are MDHEN and SYDVKM. The chain's CDR3 is CASSFAGGAQETQYF. In nucleotides, the CDR3 is TGTGCCAGCAGTTTTGCGGGTGGGGCACAAGAGACCCAGTACTTC.

This clone was observed a few times. J is TRBJ1-3 and V is TRBV15, with TRBD1 matching 8 bases. The length of the CDR3 is 15 residues. Germline trimming cut 0 bases from V and 2 bases from J; bases unmatched to any gene: 0. Germline loops: CDR1 LNHNV, CDR2 YYDKDF (reference sequence). DNA for the CDR3: TGTGCCACCAGCAGAGACAGGGGGCCTGGAAACACCATATATTTT. Amino acids: CATSRDRGPGNTIYF.

This clone was seen only once. The V gene is TRBV6-4, the J gene TRBJ1-3; D is unclear. Germline loops: CDR1 MRHNA, CDR2 SNTAGT. V was trimmed by 4 bases and J by 0 bases, leaving 13 bases between them. The CDR3 is 16 residues long. This chain's CDR3 is CASSGKSTSSGNTIYF. The CDR3 DNA reads as TGTGCCAGCAGTGGAAAGAGTACAAGCTCTGGAAACACCATATATTTT.

In DNA, the CDR3 is TGCAGCGTTGAAGGATACTTGAACACTGAAGCTTTCTTT. It yields the protein CSVEGYLNTEAFF. This chain uses TRBV29-1 with TRBJ1-1; D not certain. Germline V gene lookup returns CDR1 SQVTM and CDR2 ANQGSEA. The CDR3 covers 13 residues. V gave up 1 base and J gave up 0 bases, with 6 bases separating them.

V and J are TRBV5-4 and TRBJ2-3; 8 bases are shared with TRBD2. The CDR3 contains 15 residues. The ends lost 2 bases at V and 6 bases at J; junction bases unmatched: 8. The germline V gene has CDR1 SGHNT and CDR2 YYREEE (reference sequence). For the CDR3, the DNA is TGTGCCAGCAGCTTAAGCGGGGGCGCTTCGGATACGCAGTATTTT. Protein product: CASSLSGGASDTQYF.

The rearrangement uses TRBV14 and TRBJ2-7; 7 bases line up with TRBD1. The junction had 10 bases not matched to a gene; V was cut back by 5 bases and J by 12 bases. Germline values: CDR1 SGHDN, CDR2 FVKESK. This CDR3 spans 12 amino acids. CDR3 amino acids: CASSMTGPHRYF. CDR3 bases: TGTGCCAGCAGCATGACAGGGCCCCATCGGTACTTC. The whole variable domain, remainder taken from reference TRBV14 and TRBJ2-7, is EAGVTQFPSHSVIEKGQTVTLRCDPISGHDNLYWYRRVMGKEIKFLLHFVKESKQDESGMPNNRFLAERTGGTYSTLKVQPAELEDSGVYFCASSMTGPHRYFGPGTRLTVT.